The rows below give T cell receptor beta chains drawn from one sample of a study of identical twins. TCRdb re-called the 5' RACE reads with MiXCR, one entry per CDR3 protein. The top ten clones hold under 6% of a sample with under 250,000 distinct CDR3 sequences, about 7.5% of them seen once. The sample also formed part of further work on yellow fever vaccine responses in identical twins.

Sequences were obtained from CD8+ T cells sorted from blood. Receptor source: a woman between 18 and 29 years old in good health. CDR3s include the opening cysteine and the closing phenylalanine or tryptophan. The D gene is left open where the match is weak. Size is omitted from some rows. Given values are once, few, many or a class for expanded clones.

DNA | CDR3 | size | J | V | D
TGTGCCAGCAGTTGGGCGGCAGGTTATGAAGCTTTCTTT | CASSWAAGYEAFF | many | TRBJ1-1 | TRBV12-3/TRBV12-4 | -
TGCAGCGTGGCCGGGACAGGGAAAGGAAACACCATATATTTT | CSVAGTGKGNTIYF | - | TRBJ1-3 | TRBV29-1 | TRBD1
TGTGCCAGCAGTACGGACAGGGGCCCAAGCTCCTACAATGAGCAGTTCTTC | CASSTDRGPSSYNEQFF | few | TRBJ2-1 | TRBV12-3/TRBV12-4 | TRBD1
TGTGCCAGCAGTTTAGGGAGGACGGTCCAAGAGACCCAGTACTTC | CASSLGRTVQETQYF | many | TRBJ2-5 | TRBV28 | -
TGCAGCGTTGAAGATGGACCCTCAGCTGGCGAGACCCAGTACTTC | CSVEDGPSAGETQYF | many | TRBJ2-5 | TRBV29-1 | -
TGTGCCAGCAGCAAACGAGGGGCCGGGGGCAATGAGCAGTTCTTC | CASSKRGAGGNEQFF | few | TRBJ2-1 | TRBV21-1 | -
TGTGCCAGCAGTCAGAGAGACAGTTGGCTCTATGGCTACACCTTC | CASSQRDSWLYGYTF | - | TRBJ1-2 | TRBV27 | -
TGTGCCAGCAGCTACCAGGGTTTTCCTGAAAGTAGGGCCAACGTCCTGACTTTC | CASSYQGFPESRANVLTF | few | TRBJ2-6 | TRBV3-1 | -
TGTGCTAGTGGCTTCAGTGCCGGGGTCGGTAATGAGCAGTTCTTC | CASGFSAGVGNEQFF | few | TRBJ2-1 | TRBV12-5 | -
TGTGCCAGCAGTCGACCTGGGGGGGAGCAGTACTTC | CASSRPGGEQYF | few | TRBJ2-7 | TRBV2 | -
TGTGCCAGCAGCCCCGGCCTTCGGCAAGAGACCCAGTACTTC | CASSPGLRQETQYF | - | TRBJ2-5 | TRBV6-1 | -
TGTGCCAGCAGCTTAGTTAGCGTGACTTCCTACGAGCAGTACTTC | CASSLVSVTSYEQYF | few | TRBJ2-7 | TRBV7-8 | -
TGTGCCAGCAGCGTTGGGTCCTCCACCTACGAGCAGTACTTC | CASSVGSSTYEQYF | - | TRBJ2-7 | TRBV9 | -
TGTGCCAGCAGTACACGATACCTCGAGCGAGGGCAGAACACTGAAGCTTTCTTT | CASSTRYLERGQNTEAFF | few | TRBJ1-1 | TRBV6-5 | -
TGTGCCAGCAGTCAAGGACCAGTAAACACTGAAGCTTTCTTT | CASSQGPVNTEAFF | many | TRBJ1-1 | TRBV12-3/TRBV12-4 | -
TGTGCCAGCAGTGAAGCGTGGCAGGTAAATCAGCCCCAGCATTTT | CASSEAWQVNQPQHF | few | TRBJ1-5 | TRBV2 | -
TGTGCCAGCAGTTACCTAGCGGGGTCCTACAATGAGCAGTTCTTC | CASSYLAGSYNEQFF | many | TRBJ2-1 | TRBV6-4 | TRBD2
TGTGCCAGCAAAGGGGGGGTTGAGATCGGGGAGCTGTTTTTT | CASKGGVEIGELFF | many | TRBJ2-2 | TRBV19 | -
TGTGCCAGCAGTTTTTTTCGGGACAGGGGGAAAGGCTACAATGAGCAGTTCTTC | CASSFFRDRGKGYNEQFF | once | TRBJ2-1 | TRBV12-3/TRBV12-4 | TRBD1
TGTGCCAGCAGTTCCGCCGGAGAAGCCTACAATGAGCAGTTCTTC | CASSSAGEAYNEQFF | few | TRBJ2-1 | TRBV27 | -
TGTGCCAGCAGTCAAACGGGGGGGAACTCCTACGAGCAGTACTTC | CASSQTGGNSYEQYF | many | TRBJ2-7 | TRBV12-3/TRBV12-4 | TRBD2
TGTGCCAGCAGCGTAGTGTCCCACAATGAGCAGTTCTTC | CASSVVSHNEQFF | once | TRBJ2-1 | TRBV9 | -
TGTGCCACCAGTGATTTTCAGGGTGAGGAGACCCAGTACTTC | CATSDFQGEETQYF | few | TRBJ2-5 | TRBV24-1 | -
TGTGCCAGCGGACAGGGTTCCTACGAGCAGTACTTC | CASGQGSYEQYF | many | TRBJ2-7 | TRBV7-9 | TRBD1
TGTGCCAGCAGCCAAGAAAACACGGGACTCGAAGAAAAACTGTTTTTT | CASSQENTGLEEKLFF | many | TRBJ1-4 | TRBV3-1 | -
TGCGCCAGCAGCCAAGAAAGGGAAGGGGGTGAAGCTTTCTTT | CASSQEREGGEAFF | many | TRBJ1-1 | TRBV4-1 | -
TGTGCCAGCAGTTTCCCCAAGCGGGAGGCCTACGAGCAGTACTTC | CASSFPKREAYEQYF | many | TRBJ2-7 | TRBV12-3/TRBV12-4 | TRBD2
TGCAGCGTTGAAGGAGGGGGCGGGGGCACAGATACGCAGTATTTT | CSVEGGGGGTDTQYF | many | TRBJ2-3 | TRBV29-1 | -
TGTGCCAGCAGTTACTCGAAGGGGATGAACACTGAAGCTTTCTTT | CASSYSKGMNTEAFF | - | TRBJ1-1 | TRBV6-5 | -
TGTGCCAGCAGCTCCCCGGACGAGGGTAACACTGAAGCTTTCTTT | CASSSPDEGNTEAFF | - | TRBJ1-1 | TRBV5-5 | -
TGTGCCAGCAGTTTAATGACTAGCGGTCTGGGGGAGACCCAGTACTTC | CASSLMTSGLGETQYF | many | TRBJ2-5 | TRBV12-3/TRBV12-4 | TRBD2
TGCGCCAGCAGCTTGCGGGGATTCAGTTTTGGCCACAATGAGCAGTTCTTC | CASSLRGFSFGHNEQFF | many | TRBJ2-1 | TRBV5-1 | -
TGTGCCAGCAGGGAAGGGGGCTCCTACGAGCAGTACTTC | CASREGGSYEQYF | many | TRBJ2-7 | TRBV27 | -
TGTGCCAGCAGCACGGGAGGGGATCCTTACAATGAGCAGTTCTTC | CASSTGGDPYNEQFF | few | TRBJ2-1 | TRBV7-2 | TRBD2
TGCAGTGCTAGAGATCGCAGGGGAATGAACACTGAAGCTTTCTTT | CSARDRRGMNTEAFF | - | TRBJ1-1 | TRBV20-1 | -
TGTGCCAGCAGCTTACCAGTCGCTAGAGGAGATCAGCCCCAGCATTTT | CASSLPVARGDQPQHF | many | TRBJ1-5 | TRBV7-8 | -
TGTGCCAGCGCTCCCAGGGCCCGCACAGATACGCAGTATTTT | CASAPRARTDTQYF | - | TRBJ2-3 | TRBV27 | -
TGTGCCAGCAGTGAAGCTTGGGGTCGTAGCACAGATACGCAGTATTTT | CASSEAWGRSTDTQYF | many | TRBJ2-3 | TRBV6-1 | -
TGTGCCACCCATCGCTTACGCACCGGGGAGCTGTTTTTT | CATHRLRTGELFF | once | TRBJ2-2 | TRBV21-1 | -
TGTGCCAGCAGCTTGTCGGGAAATTCGGCCACCGGGGAGCTGTTTTTT | CASSLSGNSATGELFF | few | TRBJ2-2 | TRBV7-9 | -
TGTGCCAGCAGCTTTGCCCTAGTTGAGCAGTTCTTC | CASSFALVEQFF | many | TRBJ2-1 | TRBV7-8 | -
TGCGCCAGCAGCAGGGGGACGGATCTATATAATTCACCCCTCCACTTT | CASSRGTDLYNSPLHF | many | TRBJ1-6 | TRBV5-1 | -
TGTGCCAGCAGGGGACAGGGGGAAGAGACCCAGTACTTC | CASRGQGEETQYF | - | TRBJ2-5 | TRBV7-9 | TRBD1
TGCGCCAGCAGCTTTGTTTCAGAGAACACCGGGGAGCTGTTTTTT | CASSFVSENTGELFF | few | TRBJ2-2 | TRBV5-1 | -